Below are 26 T cell receptor beta chains sequenced from a single sample in a study of shared clonotypes between healthy human individuals. TCRdb's copy holds only in-frame clones and misses some; the assay was immunoSEQ multiplex PCR. Of about 470,000 clones listed, around 79% were seen once; the top ten hold under 15%. Sequenced input: PBMCs. The receptors derive from a woman aged 40 to 50 in good health. Some clones in this sample may be carry-over from other donors' samples.

This clone was observed at least ten times. The chain employs TRBV10-3 and TRBJ1-5, with 10 nucleotides matching TRBD1. This CDR3 is built from 17 residues. Germline lookup yields CDR1 ENHRY and CDR2 SYGVKD. With V trimmed by 0 bases and J by 5 bases, 7 bases remained unmatched. The CDR3, as DNA: TGTGCCATCAGTGAGTCGGTGATGGGACAGGGGTATCAGCCCCAGCATTTT. This gives the protein CAISESVMGQGYQPQHF.

Comments on this clone: Other nucleotide sequences from this sample produce the same CDR3. This chain uses TRBV18 with TRBJ2-7; D is ambiguous. The V and J ends lost 1 base and 3 bases respectively, with 4 bases between them. CDR1 and CDR2 (germline): KGHSH, LQKENI. CDR3 size: 12 residues. CDR3 residues: CASSPQNYEQYF. The CDR3 nucleotides read TGTGCCAGCTCACCACAAAACTACGAGCAGTACTTC.

The V call is TRBV18, the J call TRBJ2-7; D is unresolved. Germline V gene lookup returns CDR1 KGHSH and CDR2 LQKENI. The CDR3 has 14 residues. The V end was cut by 3 bases, the J end by 0 bases, with 9 bases between. The CDR3 DNA reads as TGTGCCAGCTCACCTCAGGACGGCTCCTACGAGCAGTACTTC. Encoded protein: CASSPQDGSYEQYF.

This clone was seen just once. The chain uses TRBV14 and TRBJ2-2; maybe TRBD1 (6 bases). Germline assignment: CDR1 SGHDN and CDR2 FVKESK. Trimming removed 0 bases from V and 4 bases from J, with 12 bases in between. CDR3 size: 16 residues. The chain's CDR3 is CASSQDRGWFTGELFF. The CDR3 coding sequence is TGTGCCAGCAGCCAAGACAGGGGTTGGTTCACCGGGGAGCTGTTTTTT.

The CDR3 loop is CSVVSSGANVLTF. The CDR3 coding sequence is TGCAGCGTTGTGAGCTCTGGGGCCAACGTCCTGACTTTC. This sequence joins TRBV29-1 and TRBJ2-6; D remains unclear. CDR1 is SQVTM and CDR2 is ANQGSEA in the germline V gene. Trimming shortened V by 4 bases and J by 0 bases, and 4 bases separated the two germline ends. The CDR3 is 13 residues long.

The rearrangement links TRBV25-1 to TRBJ2-2; the match to TRBD2 covers 7 bases. The CDR3 contains 14 residues. The V and J ends lost 4 bases and 7 bases, in that order; junction bases with no gene match: 6. Germline loops: CDR1 MGHDK, CDR2 SYGVNS. The CDR3 sequence: CASSVGGSVGELFF. In DNA, the CDR3 is TGTGCCAGCAGTGTCGGCGGGAGTGTCGGGGAGCTGTTTTTT.

This rearrangement joins TRBV27 to TRBJ2-7, with D hard to call. CDR1 is MNHEY, CDR2 SMNVEV, per germline (reference sequence). This CDR3 spans 14 amino acids. Trimming removed 0 bases from V and 0 bases from J, with 6 bases in between. The CDR3, as DNA: TGTGCCAGCAGTTTATCGGTTAGCTCCTACGAGCAGTACTTC. Its translation: CASSLSVSSYEQYF.

A word on this clone: The sample holds other DNA sequences that translate to the same CDR3. The chain is built from TRBV7-2 and TRBJ2-7; 9 bases agree with TRBD1. CDR1 and CDR2 (germline): SGHTA, FQGNSA. J lost 4 bases, V lost 1 base, and 5 bases had no gene match. The CDR3 runs 15 residues. The CDR3 nucleotides are TGTGCCAGCAGCTTAGGCCCGGGACAGGGATACGAGCAGTACTTC. Protein product: CASSLGPGQGYEQYF.

This clone was detected ten times or more. V gene TRBV5-4 combines with J gene TRBJ1-1; tentatively, D is TRBD1 (5 bases). Trimming stripped 4 bases from V and 5 bases from J, with 15 bases between. The CDR3 has 14 residues. Germline V gene data show CDR1 as SGHNT and CDR2 as YYREEE (reference sequence). This CDR3 reads CASSPRGAWTEAFF. The CDR3 DNA reads TGTGCCAGCAGCCCTCGAGGGGCTTGGACTGAAGCTTTCTTT. Together with reference TRBV5-4 and TRBJ1-1, the CDR3 gives the full variable domain: ETGVTQSPTHLIKTRGQQVTLRCSSQSGHNTVSWYQQALGQGPQFIFQYYREEENGRGNFPPRFSGLQFPNYSSELNVNALELDDSALYLCASSPRGAWTEAFFGQGTRLTVV.

The CDR3 DNA reads as TGTGCCTGGAGTAGGCGGGACCCTATGAGCACAGATACGCAGTATTTT. Its translation: CAWSRRDPMSTDTQYF. The rearrangement joins TRBV30 to TRBJ2-3, with a possible D match to TRBD2 (6 bases). Germline V CDR1 and CDR2: GTSNPN, SVGIG (reference sequence). V lost 2 bases, J lost 0 bases, and 15 bases lay in between. The CDR3 is 16 amino acids.

The J gene is TRBJ2-1, the V gene TRBV7-2, with 13 bases aligning to TRBD2. Germline lookup yields CDR1 SGHTA and CDR2 FQGNSA. The CDR3 length is 14 residues. Germline trimming cut 1 base from V and 15 bases from J; bases unmatched to any gene: 6. CDR3 nucleotide sequence: TGTGCCAGCAGCTTAGGGACTAGCGGGAGTATTCCGTTCTTC. This encodes CASSLGTSGSIPFF. Using reference TRBV7-2 and TRBJ2-1 for the parts outside the CDR3, the full variable domain is GAGVSQSPSNKVTEKGKDVELRCDPISGHTALYWYRQSLGQGLEFLIYFQGNSAPDKSGLPSDRFSAERTGGSVSTLTIQRTQQEDSAVYLCASSLGTSGSIPFFGPGTRLTVL.

The CDR3 reads CASTQGGDGNGYTF. The CDR3 nucleotides are TGTGCCAGCACCCAGGGGGGGGACGGAAATGGCTACACCTTC. This rearrangement joins TRBV7-9 to TRBJ1-2; TRBD1 aligns across 7 bases. V dropped 7 bases and J dropped 6; count of bases not matched to a gene: 11. There are 14 residues in the CDR3. Germline V gene lookup returns CDR1 SEHNR and CDR2 FQNEAQ (reference sequence).

This clone occurred many times. The gene calls are TRBV28 and TRBJ1-2, with 7 bases that match TRBD1. V dropped 6 bases and J dropped 4; count of bases not matched to a gene: 11. The germline V gene has CDR1 MDHEN and CDR2 SYDVKM. The CDR3 is 15 residues long. CDR3 loop: CASSLLTGDSYGYTF. In DNA form, the CDR3 reads TGTGCCAGCAGCCTCCTTACAGGGGATTCCTATGGCTACACCTTC.

The chain couples TRBV13 to TRBJ1-2; weak D call: TRBD1 (5 bases). The germline V gene encodes CDR1 PRHDT and CDR2 FYEKMQ (reference sequence). V lost 1 base to trimming and J lost 8 bases, with 11 bases between them. CDR3 length: 13 residues. The CDR3 coding sequence is TGTGCCAGCAGCTTAGAGGGCAGGGCGGGCTACACCTTC. This codes for CASSLEGRAGYTF.

This clone is a singleton in its sample. CDR3 protein: CASSLLDRGRYEQYF. CDR3 in DNA: TGTGCCAGCAGTTTACTGGACAGGGGGCGGTACGAGCAGTACTTC. The chain combines TRBV28 with TRBJ2-7; TRBD1 agrees at 11 bases. This CDR3 comprises 15 residues. Germline CDR1 and CDR2: MDHEN and SYDVKM. The ends lost 2 bases at V and 4 bases at J; junction bases unmatched: 4.

The chain uses TRBV10-1 and TRBJ2-6; the D is unclear. Germline CDR1 reads WNHNN; CDR2 reads SYGVQD (reference sequence). The V end lost 3 bases, the J end lost 0 bases, and 6 bases lay between the germline ends. The CDR3 is made up of 15 amino acids. CDR3 in DNA: TGCGCCAGCAGTGATTCAGGCTCTGGGGCCAACGTCCTGACTTTC. Translation gives CASSDSGSGANVLTF.

V is TRBV28 and J is TRBJ2-1; a weak D match, TRBD2 (6 bases). The germline V gene encodes CDR1 MDHEN and CDR2 SYDVKM. Trimming cost V 5 bases and J 1 base, with 24 bases left between them. This CDR3 spans 19 amino acids. For the CDR3, the DNA is TGTGCCAGCAGTCCCTGGTGGGGGGAATCGGGAGTATCCTACAATGAGCAGTTCTTC. This encodes CASSPWWGESGVSYNEQFF. The full variable domain, completed using reference TRBV28 and TRBJ2-1, is DVKVTQSSRYLVKRTGEKVFLECVQDMDHENMFWYRQDPGLGLRLIYFSYDVKMKEKGDIPEGYSVSREKKERFSLILESASTNQTSMYLCASSPWWGESGVSYNEQFFGPGTRLTVL.

The chain combines TRBV11-3 with TRBJ2-5, with a weak D call TRBD2 (6 bases). Germline lookup yields CDR1 SGHNT and CDR2 YENEEA. The CDR3 length is 15 residues. V lost 4 bases to trimming and J lost 2 bases, with 14 bases between them. The CDR3: CASSSRTGLQETQYF. DNA for the CDR3: TGTGCCAGCAGCTCGCGGACGGGACTTCAAGAGACCCAGTACTTC.

V usage is TRBV7-3 and J usage is TRBJ2-1; 13 positions match TRBD2. Looked up from germline, CDR1 is SGHTA and CDR2 is FQGTGA. CDR3 length: 16 amino acids. The J segment lost 8 bases and the V segment lost 4 bases, leaving 8 bases of the junction unmatched. The CDR3 spells CASSSRTSGSGYEQFF. The CDR3 coding sequence is TGTGCCAGCAGCTCTCGGACTAGCGGGAGTGGGTATGAGCAGTTCTTC.

The chain has TRBV7-2 and TRBJ2-5, with a tentative D call TRBD1 (5 bases). From germline, CDR1 is SGHTA and CDR2 FQGNSA. The CDR3 runs to 15 residues. V was shortened by 2 bases and J by 2 bases, with 12 bases between the two germline ends. CDR3 sequence reads: CASSLKGNMQETQYF. The CDR3 DNA follows: TGTGCCAGCAGCTTAAAGGGGAATATGCAAGAGACCCAGTACTTC.

The rearrangement joins TRBV6-5 to TRBJ2-7; D ambiguous. CDR1 is MNHEY, CDR2 SVGAGI, per germline. The V end was cut by 4 bases, the J end by 3 bases, with 10 bases between. The CDR3 loop spans 13 amino acids. The CDR3 sequence: CASSWSEIYEQYF. The CDR3 DNA sequence: TGTGCCAGCAGTTGGAGTGAGATCTACGAGCAGTACTTC.

The chain links TRBV28 to TRBJ2-7; D possibly corresponds to TRBD1 (6 bases). CDR1 is MDHEN, CDR2 SYDVKM, per germline. Deletions cut 6 bases from V and 6 bases from J, with 15 bases between. The CDR3 is 13 residues long. The DNA for the CDR3 is TGTGCCAGCAGACGACAGGTGCAGGGCGAGCAGTACTTC. Its translation is CASRRQVQGEQYF.

This chain uses TRBV5-1 with TRBJ2-7; D gene unclear. Germline V lookup: CDR1 SGHRS, CDR2 YFSETQ. With 4 bases removed from V and 1 base from J, the gap between germline ends came to 9 bases. The CDR3 is 13 amino acids. CDR3: CASSPDWSYEQYF. Here the CDR3 DNA reads TGCGCCAGCAGCCCCGATTGGTCCTACGAGCAGTACTTC. Full variable domain (rest looked up from reference TRBV5-1 and TRBJ2-7): KAGVTQTPRYLIKTRGQQVTLSCSPISGHRSVSWYQQTPGQGLQFLFEYFSETQRNKGNFPGRFSGRQFSNSRSEMNVSTLELGDSALYLCASSPDWSYEQYFGPGTRLTVT.

This clone was seen only once. The chain combines TRBV9 with TRBJ2-1; the match to TRBD1 covers 12 bases. With 4 bases clipped from V and 6 bases from J, the junction kept 8 bases outside the gene matches. This CDR3 spans 16 amino acids. Germline CDR1 SGDLS, CDR2 YYNGEE. The CDR3, as DNA: TGTGCCAGCAGCTTCACCGGGACAGGGGGCCCCAATGAGCAGTTCTTC. Its translation: CASSFTGTGGPNEQFF.

This rearrangement joins TRBV6-1 to TRBJ1-1; 12 bases are shared with TRBD1. The junction had 3 bases not matched to a gene; V was cut back by 6 bases and J by 4 bases. The CDR3 runs 14 residues. The germline V gene has CDR1 MNHNS and CDR2 SASEGT. The CDR3 region is CASRGQGAGTEAFF. The CDR3 bases are TGTGCCAGCAGGGGACAGGGGGCAGGCACTGAAGCTTTCTTT.

The V call is TRBV5-1, the J call TRBJ2-1; D ambiguous. V dropped 0 bases and J dropped 8 bases, with 9 bases sitting between them. This CDR3 region has 13 residues. CDR1 is SGHRS, CDR2 YFSETQ, per germline. The DNA for the CDR3 is TGCGCCAGCAGCTTGGCGAACGCTGATGAGCAGTTCTTC. The encoded protein is CASSLANADEQFF.